This passage covers 4 T cell receptor beta chains from one sample sequenced in a study of response to subunit inactivated influenza vaccine. Via MiXCR, TCRdb re-called the RT-PCR reads, giving one row per CDR3 protein. In the table there are hundreds of thousands of distinct CDR3 sequences, 25% of which are singletons. The specimen comprised CD4+ T cells sorted from PBMCs, sampled about 5 days after vaccination. These receptor sequences come from a man aged 50 to 59 who received an inactivated influenza vaccine.

This clonotype was counted once. The J gene is TRBJ2-5, the V gene TRBV2; TRBD2 might be the D (5 bases). V lost 6 bases and J 0 bases, leaving 5 bases between the germline ends. In germline, CDR1 is SNHLY, CDR2 FYNNEI. This CDR3 spans 12 amino acids. CDR3 region: CASRDYQETQYF. The CDR3, as DNA: TGTGCCAGCAGGGACTACCAAGAGACCCAGTACTTC.

This clonotype was found a few times. V is TRBV6-2 or TRBV6-3 and J is TRBJ2-1, with 13 bases lining up with TRBD2. The CDR3 totals 15 residues. The ends lost 5 bases at V and 15 bases at J; junction bases unmatched: 13. CDR1 is MNHEY, CDR2 SVGEGT, per germline. CDR3 amino acids: CASSPLAGGPLARFF. The CDR3 bases are TGTGCCAGCAGTCCACTAGCGGGGGGGCCCTTGGCACGGTTCTTC.

This rearrangement joins TRBV12-3 or TRBV12-4 to TRBJ2-2; 7 positions agree with TRBD2. J lost 4 bases, V lost 6 bases, and 14 bases had no gene match. The CDR3 spans 17 residues. The chain's CDR3 is CASSPNSGNSITGELFF. In DNA, the CDR3 is TGTGCCAGCAGCCCGAACAGCGGGAATAGCATCACCGGGGAGCTGTTTTTT.

This chain uses TRBV5-1 with TRBJ1-1; tentative D call: TRBD1 (6 bases). V lost 0 bases, J lost 4 bases, and 10 bases lay in between. Per the germline V gene, CDR1 is SGHRS and CDR2 is YFSETQ. The CDR3 runs to 14 residues. CDR3 in amino acids: CASSLEGESTEAFF. The CDR3, as DNA: TGCGCCAGCAGCTTGGAGGGGGAATCCACTGAAGCTTTCTTT.